This TCR beta chain was observed in a study of Ad26.COV2.S vaccination and SARS-CoV-2 variants. At the level of the study: Intramuscular Ad26.COV2.S at 5x10^10 or 1x10^11 viral particles. Whole-study findings and limits: Breadth, reportedly substantial, characterized the spike-specific CD8+ and CD4+ T cell responses after vaccination. Breadth measured for non-spike TCRs was similar across vaccine and placebo recipients.

Sequenced by immunoSEQ multiplex PCR; TCRdb stores in-frame clones only, minus some. The top ten hold roughly 3% of the sample, which has about 250,000 clones, 87% seen once. As to treatment: 19 received Ad26.COV2.S at low or high dose, single or two shots; roughly five received placebo; per-sample allocation not given. Specimen acquisition occurred on day 63 following the initial vaccine or placebo injection. An 18-55-year-old adult in Boston served as donor. A note on this clone: Its antigen is still unknown. The same CDR3 is also encoded by other DNA sequences in this sample.

V lost 1 base and J lost 4, with 8 bases in between. The length of the CDR3 is 13 residues. The germline V gene encodes CDR1 GTSNPN and CDR2 SVGIG (reference sequence). Sequencing used peripheral blood, obtained in a trial of Ad26.COV2.S vaccine versus placebo. The TCR comes from a person between 18 and 59 years old who received the Ad26.COV2.S COVID-19 vaccine or a placebo. The rearrangement uses TRBV30 and TRBJ1-3, with unresolved D. DNA of the CDR3: TGTGCCTGGAGTGCGGGATCCGGAAACACCATATATTTT. Amino acid sequence: CAWSAGSGNTIYF. Variable domain in full (rest from reference TRBV30 and TRBJ1-3): SQTIHQWPATLVQPVGSPLSLECTVEGTSNPNLYWYRQAAGRGLQLLFYSVGIGQISSEVPQNLSASRPQDRQFILSSKKLLLSDSGFYLCAWSAGSGNTIYFGEGSWLTVV.